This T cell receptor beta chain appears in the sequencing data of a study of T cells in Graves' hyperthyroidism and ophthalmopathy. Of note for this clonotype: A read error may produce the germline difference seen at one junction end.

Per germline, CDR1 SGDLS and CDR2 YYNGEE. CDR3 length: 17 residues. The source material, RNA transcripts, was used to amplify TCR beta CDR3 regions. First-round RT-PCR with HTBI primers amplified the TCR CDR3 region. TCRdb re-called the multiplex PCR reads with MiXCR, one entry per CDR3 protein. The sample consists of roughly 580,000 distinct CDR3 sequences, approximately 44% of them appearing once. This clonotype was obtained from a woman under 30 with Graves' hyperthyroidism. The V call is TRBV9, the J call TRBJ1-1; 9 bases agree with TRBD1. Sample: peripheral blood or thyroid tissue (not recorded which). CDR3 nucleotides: TGCGCCAGCAGCTTGGCCAACAGGGGGCTGGTGAACACTGAAGCTTTCTTT. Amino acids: CASSLANRGLVNTEAFF. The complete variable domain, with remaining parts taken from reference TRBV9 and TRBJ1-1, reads DSGVTQTPKHLITATGQRVTLRCSPRSGDLSVYWYQQSLDQGLQFLIQYYNGEERAKGNILERFSAQQFPDLHSELNLSSLELGDSALYFCASSLANRGLVNTEAFFGQGTRLTVV.